This T cell receptor beta chain was captured in a study of blood T cell repertoires in COVID-19. About this clone: At one boundary the junction diverges from the germline segment, which might be a read error.

Authors' analysis steps: Cell counts per sample came from amplifying reference gene primers. Data came from immunoSEQ multiplex PCR; TCRdb stores just in-frame clones and leaves some out. V and J calls and clone size are copied from that table; D and trimming were computed from the DNA. Of 140,000 to 150,000 clones listed, under 90% were seen once; the top ten hold 30% to 45%. From germline, CDR1 is SSHAT and CDR2 FNYEAQ (reference sequence). The CDR3 is 15 residues long. The receptor was derived from a human donor in a cohort sampled during active COVID-19. The V gene is TRBV7-7, the J gene TRBJ2-2; TRBD1 matches 11 bases. The source material was peripheral blood. The CDR3 coding sequence is TGTGCTAGCAGCTCAGGACAGGGGGCCACCGGGGAGCTGTTTTTT. Its protein product is CASSSGQGATGELFF.